This T cell receptor beta chain came from a study of CD8 T cells in Susac syndrome. Random hexamers were used to reverse transcribe an amount of roughly 0.45 to 1 ug RNA. The method of amplification for TCR beta CDR3 was immunoSEQ multiplex PCR, covering 54 Vbeta and 13 Jbeta. MiXCR, run by TCRdb on the immunoSEQ multiplex PCR reads, gives a single entry per CDR3 protein. The repertoire includes around 170,000 distinct CDR3 sequences, about 91% of them detected once, and under 0.085% sits in the top ten. Sequencing of TCR beta, carried out with a high-throughput approach, was applied to CD8+ and CD4+ T cells from the blood. Healthy donors, matched for age and sex, constituted the control group. It was negative isolation that provided the CD8+ and CD4+ T cells, whereas TEMRA cells were enriched by FACS. V lost 4 bases and J lost 1; bases outside the gene matches: 4. Germline assignment: CDR1 DFQATT and CDR2 SNEGSKA (reference sequence). The CDR3 runs to 14 residues.

The chain joins TRBV20-1 to TRBJ1-1, with 9 nucleotides matching TRBD1. The receptor's source is a human donor in good health. The sequencing input was CD4+ T cells from PBMCs. In DNA, the CDR3 is TGCAGTGCTAAACGACAGGGGGAGAACACTGAAGCTTTCTTT. This sequence encodes CSAKRQGENTEAFF.